In its sample, the clone carrying this T cell receptor beta chain was seen once. The sample is drawn from a study of blood T cell repertoires in COVID-19. As for the study in general: COVID-19 samples from acute and convalescent phases originated in the United States, Italy and Spain. T cells, B-cell-depleted T cells, or PBMCs provided the cDNA or gDNA that served as material.

The CDR3 is 15 residues long. CDR1 and CDR2 (germline): LGHNA, YSLEER. After removal of 8 bases from V and 2 bases from J, the junction contained 9 bases not matched to a gene. In the source study's methods: Amplifying reference gene primers gave estimates of nucleated cell counts. Sequencing used immunoSEQ multiplex PCR; TCRdb keeps in-frame clones, though not all of them. V and J calls and clone size are copied from that table; D and trimming were computed from the DNA. The sample comprises over 85,000 clones, around three quarters of which are singletons, and less than 10% rests with the top ten. Sequenced sample: peripheral blood. This TCR was sampled from an older woman with acute or convalescent COVID-19. This chain links TRBV4-3 with TRBJ1-3; TRBD1 aligns across 7 bases. CDR3: CASAMDRWTGNTIYF. CDR3 sequence (DNA): TGCGCCAGCGCCATGGACAGGTGGACTGGAAACACCATATATTTT.